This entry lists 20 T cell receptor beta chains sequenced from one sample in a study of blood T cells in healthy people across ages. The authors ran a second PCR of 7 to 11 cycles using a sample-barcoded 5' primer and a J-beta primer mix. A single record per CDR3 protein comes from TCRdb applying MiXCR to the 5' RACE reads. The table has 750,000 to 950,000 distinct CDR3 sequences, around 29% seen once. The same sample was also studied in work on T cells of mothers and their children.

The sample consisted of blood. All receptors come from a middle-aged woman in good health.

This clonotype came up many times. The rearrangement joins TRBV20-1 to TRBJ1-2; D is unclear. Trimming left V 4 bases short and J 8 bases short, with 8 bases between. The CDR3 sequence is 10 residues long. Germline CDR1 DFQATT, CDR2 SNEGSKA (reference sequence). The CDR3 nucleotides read TGCAGTGCTACGCGGGAAGGCTACACCTTC. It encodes CSATREGYTF.

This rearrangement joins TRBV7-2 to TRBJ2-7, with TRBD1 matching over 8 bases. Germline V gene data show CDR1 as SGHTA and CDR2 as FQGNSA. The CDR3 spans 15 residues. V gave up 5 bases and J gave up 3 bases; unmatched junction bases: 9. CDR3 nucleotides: TGTGCCAGCAGCCCCGGACAGGGAAACGTCTACGAGCAGTACTTC. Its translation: CASSPGQGNVYEQYF.

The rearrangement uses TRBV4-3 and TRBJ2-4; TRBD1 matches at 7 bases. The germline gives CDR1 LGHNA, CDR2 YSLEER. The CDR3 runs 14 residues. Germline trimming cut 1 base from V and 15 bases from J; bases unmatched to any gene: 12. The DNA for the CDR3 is TGCGCCAGCAGCCAAGTACAGGGGCCCTATGTACGGTACTTC. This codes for CASSQVQGPYVRYF.

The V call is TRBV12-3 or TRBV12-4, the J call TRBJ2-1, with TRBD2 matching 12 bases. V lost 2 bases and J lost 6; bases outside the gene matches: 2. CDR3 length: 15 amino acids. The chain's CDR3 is CASSLQGLAGNEQFF. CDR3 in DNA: TGTGCCAGCAGTTTACAGGGACTAGCGGGCAATGAGCAGTTCTTC.

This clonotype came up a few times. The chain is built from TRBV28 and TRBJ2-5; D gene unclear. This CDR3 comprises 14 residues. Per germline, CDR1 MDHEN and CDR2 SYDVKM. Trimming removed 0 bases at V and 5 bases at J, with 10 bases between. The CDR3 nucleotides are TGTGCCAGCAGTTTATGGTCCTCTGTGGAGACCCAGTACTTC. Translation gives CASSLWSSVETQYF.

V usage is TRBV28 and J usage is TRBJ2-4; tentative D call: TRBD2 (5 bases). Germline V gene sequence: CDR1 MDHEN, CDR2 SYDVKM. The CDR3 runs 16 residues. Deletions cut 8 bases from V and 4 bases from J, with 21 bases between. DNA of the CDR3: TGTGCCAGCGCCCCCTCGCTAGCCCTATCTAAAAACATTCAGTACTTC. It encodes CASAPSLALSKNIQYF.

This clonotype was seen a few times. The CDR3 DNA reads as TGTGCCAGGATTAAGGACGGGGGACTGAATGAGCAGTTCTTC. It encodes CARIKDGGLNEQFF. The chain has TRBV2 and TRBJ2-1; D is perhaps TRBD2 (6 bases). Germline V gene data show CDR1 as SNHLY and CDR2 as FYNNEI. The V gene lost 9 bases and the J gene lost 7 bases, with 19 bases spanning the gap. This CDR3 has 14 amino acids.

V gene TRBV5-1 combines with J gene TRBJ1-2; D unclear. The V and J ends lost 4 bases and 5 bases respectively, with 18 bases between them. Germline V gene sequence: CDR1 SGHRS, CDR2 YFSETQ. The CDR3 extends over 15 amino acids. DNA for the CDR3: TGCGCCAGCAGCCCGGAAGCGGCGATCAGATATGGCTACACCTTC. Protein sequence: CASSPEAAIRYGYTF.

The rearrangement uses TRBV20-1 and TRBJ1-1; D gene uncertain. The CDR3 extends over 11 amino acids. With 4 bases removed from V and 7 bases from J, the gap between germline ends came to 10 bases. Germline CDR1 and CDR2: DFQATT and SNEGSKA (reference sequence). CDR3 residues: CSAKEVGEAFF. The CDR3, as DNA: TGCAGTGCTAAGGAAGTAGGTGAAGCTTTCTTT.

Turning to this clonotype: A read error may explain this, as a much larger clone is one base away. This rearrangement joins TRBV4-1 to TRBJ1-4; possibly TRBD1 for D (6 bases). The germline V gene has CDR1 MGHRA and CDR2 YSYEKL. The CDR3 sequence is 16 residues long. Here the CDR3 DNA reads TGCGCCAGCAGCCAAGATGGACAGAGAGTTAATGAAAAACGGTTTTTT. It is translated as CASSQDGQRVNEKRFF.

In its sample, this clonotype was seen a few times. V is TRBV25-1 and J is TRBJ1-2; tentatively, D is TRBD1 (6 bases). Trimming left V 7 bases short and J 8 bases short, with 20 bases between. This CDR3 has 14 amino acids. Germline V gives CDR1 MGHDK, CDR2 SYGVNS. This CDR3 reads CASIPSDRPGGYTF. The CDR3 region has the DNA TGTGCCAGCATTCCGAGTGACAGGCCGGGGGGCTACACCTTC.

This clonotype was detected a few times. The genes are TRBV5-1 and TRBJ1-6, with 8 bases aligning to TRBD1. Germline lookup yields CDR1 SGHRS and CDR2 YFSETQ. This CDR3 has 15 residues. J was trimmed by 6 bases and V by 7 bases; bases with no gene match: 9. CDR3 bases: TGCGCCAGCGGCCTGGCGACAGGGGTTAATTCACCCCTCCACTTT. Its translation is CASGLATGVNSPLHF.

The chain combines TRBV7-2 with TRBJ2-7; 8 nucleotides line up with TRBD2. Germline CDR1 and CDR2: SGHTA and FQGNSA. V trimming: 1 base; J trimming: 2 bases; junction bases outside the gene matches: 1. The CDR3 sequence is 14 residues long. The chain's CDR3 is CASSLEGLAYEQYF. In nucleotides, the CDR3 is TGTGCCAGCAGCTTAGAGGGACTAGCCTACGAGCAGTACTTC. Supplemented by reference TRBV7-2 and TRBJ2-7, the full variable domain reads GAGVSQSPSNKVTEKGKDVELRCDPISGHTALYWYRQSLGQGLEFLIYFQGNSAPDKSGLPSDRFSAERTGGSVSTLTIQRTQQEDSAVYLCASSLEGLAYEQYFGPGTRLTVT.

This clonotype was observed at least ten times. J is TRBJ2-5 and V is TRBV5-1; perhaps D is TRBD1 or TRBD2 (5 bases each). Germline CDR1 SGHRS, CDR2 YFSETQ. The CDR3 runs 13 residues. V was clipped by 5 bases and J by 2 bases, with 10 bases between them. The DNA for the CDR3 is TGCGCCAGCAGGGGAGACAGTCAAGAGACCCAGTACTTC. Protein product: CASRGDSQETQYF.

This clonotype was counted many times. The CDR3 spells CASSDGGQGQETQYF. CDR3 in DNA: TGTGCCAGCAGTGACGGCGGACAGGGACAAGAGACCCAGTACTTC. This chain joins TRBV28 and TRBJ2-5, with 8 positions matching TRBD1. Per germline, CDR1 MDHEN and CDR2 SYDVKM. The V gene end was trimmed by 5 bases and the J gene end by 2 bases; junction bases not matched to a gene: 7. CDR3 length: 15 amino acids.

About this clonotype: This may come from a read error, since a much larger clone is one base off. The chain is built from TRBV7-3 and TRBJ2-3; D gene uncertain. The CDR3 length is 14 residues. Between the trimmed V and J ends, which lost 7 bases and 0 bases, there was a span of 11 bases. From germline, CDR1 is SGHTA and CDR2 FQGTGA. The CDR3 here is CASNTQSSTDTQYF. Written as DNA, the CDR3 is TGTGCCAGCAACACACAGTCTAGCACAGATACGCAGTATTTT.

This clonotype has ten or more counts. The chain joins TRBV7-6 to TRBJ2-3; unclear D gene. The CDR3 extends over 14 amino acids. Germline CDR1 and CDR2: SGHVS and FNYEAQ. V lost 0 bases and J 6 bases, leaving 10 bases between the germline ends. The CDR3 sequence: CASSLARPGDTQYF. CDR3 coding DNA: TGTGCCAGCAGCTTAGCCCGGCCGGGCGATACGCAGTATTTT.

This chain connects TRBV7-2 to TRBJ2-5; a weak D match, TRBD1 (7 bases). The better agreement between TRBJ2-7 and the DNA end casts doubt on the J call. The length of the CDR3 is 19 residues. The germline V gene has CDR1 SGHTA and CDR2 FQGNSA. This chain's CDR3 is CASSSHFPGGLNVGYEQYF. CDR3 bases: TGTGCCAGCAGCTCGCACTTCCCAGGGGGACTCAATGTGGGTTACGAGCAGTACTTC.

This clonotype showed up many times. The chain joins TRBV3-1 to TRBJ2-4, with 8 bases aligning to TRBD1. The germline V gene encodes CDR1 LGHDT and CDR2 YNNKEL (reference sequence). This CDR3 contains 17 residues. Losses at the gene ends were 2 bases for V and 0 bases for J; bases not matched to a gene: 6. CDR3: CASSQSGTGLAKNIQYF. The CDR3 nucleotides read TGTGCCAGCAGCCAATCCGGGACAGGACTAGCCAAAAACATTCAGTACTTC.

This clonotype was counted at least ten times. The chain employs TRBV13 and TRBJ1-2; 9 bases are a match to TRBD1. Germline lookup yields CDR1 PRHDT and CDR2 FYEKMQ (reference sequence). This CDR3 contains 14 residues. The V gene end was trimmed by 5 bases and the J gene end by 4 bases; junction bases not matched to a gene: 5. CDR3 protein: CASSGGQGTYGYTF. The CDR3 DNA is TGTGCCAGCAGCGGGGGACAGGGAACCTATGGCTACACCTTC.